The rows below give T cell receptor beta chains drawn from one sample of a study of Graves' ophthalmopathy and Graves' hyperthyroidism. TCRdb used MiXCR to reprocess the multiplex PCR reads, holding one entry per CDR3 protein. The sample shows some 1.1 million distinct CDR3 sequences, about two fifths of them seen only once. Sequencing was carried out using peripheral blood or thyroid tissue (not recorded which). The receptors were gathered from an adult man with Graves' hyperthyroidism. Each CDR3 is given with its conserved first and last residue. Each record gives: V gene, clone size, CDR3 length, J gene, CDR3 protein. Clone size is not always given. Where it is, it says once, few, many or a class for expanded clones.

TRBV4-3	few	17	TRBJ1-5	CASSQVFEGYSNQPQHF
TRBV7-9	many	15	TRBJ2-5	CASSLNDRGQETQYF
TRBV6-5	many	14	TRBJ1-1	CASRGQGRRTEAFF
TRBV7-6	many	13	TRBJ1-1	CASSSRQNTEAFF
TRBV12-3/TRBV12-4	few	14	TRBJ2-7	CASSPGTLPYEQYF
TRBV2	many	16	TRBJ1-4	CASRASSGATNEKLFF
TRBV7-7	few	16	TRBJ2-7	CASSAEFKPNPYEQYF
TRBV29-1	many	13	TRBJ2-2	CSVADRGGGELFF
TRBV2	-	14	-	CASSDWGAGDIQYF
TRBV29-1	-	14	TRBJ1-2	CSVGRAGKFYGYTF
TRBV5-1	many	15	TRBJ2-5	CASSRTGNEQETQYF
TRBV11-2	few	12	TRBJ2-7	CASSQDESEQYF
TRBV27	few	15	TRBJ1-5	CASRQSGRTNQPQHF
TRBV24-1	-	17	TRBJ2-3	CATSDLPSRGPADTQYF
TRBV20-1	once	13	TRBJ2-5	CSARARGRETQYF
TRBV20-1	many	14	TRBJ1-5	CSAKTGLRNQPQHF
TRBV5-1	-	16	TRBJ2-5	CASSPGQRGSQETQYF
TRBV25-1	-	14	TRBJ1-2	CASSALGDRGLDTF
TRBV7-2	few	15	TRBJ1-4	CASSLRGTTNEKLFF
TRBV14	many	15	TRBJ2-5	CASSQGRQLRETQYF
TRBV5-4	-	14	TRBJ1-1	CAAGPGPVSTEAFF
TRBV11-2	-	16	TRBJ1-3	CASSPSDRAYGYTIYF
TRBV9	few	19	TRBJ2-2	CASSPRTGSLPRNTGELFF
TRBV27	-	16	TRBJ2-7	CASSSPPGLAGDEQYF
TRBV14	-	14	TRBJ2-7	CASTLAGREERQYF
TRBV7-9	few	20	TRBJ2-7	CASSPGRTGRTGSKAYEQYF
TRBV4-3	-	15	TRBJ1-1	CASSPDRVMNTEAFF
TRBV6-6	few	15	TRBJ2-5	CASSSATAGKETQYF
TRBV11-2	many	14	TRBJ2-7	CASSLTGTEYEQYF
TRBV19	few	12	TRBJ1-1	CASSSQVFEAFF
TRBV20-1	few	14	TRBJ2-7	CSARTGTRYYEQYF
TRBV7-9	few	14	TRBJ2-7	CASSLTIGPYEQYF
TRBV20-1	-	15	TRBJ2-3	CSARPLADPADTQYF
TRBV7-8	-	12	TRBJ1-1	CASRGRGPEAFF